Included here is one T cell receptor (beta chain) sequence, with context. The antigen remains undetermined. Method: immunoSEQ multiplex PCR; TCRdb's copy keeps in-frame clones and lacks some. The repertoire holds roughly 100,000 clones, with roughly 88% as singletons. The sample originates from a study of T cell responses to AZD1222 COVID-19 vaccine. Across the study: Some second doses came at about 4 weeks and others at about 12 weeks; these were pooled. Study-level points and caveats: Of the AZD1222 recipients, only five to seven were seropositive at baseline. Across the whole spike, CD4 TCRs peaked at regions 160-218 and 743-854.

This sequence was found in an adult in good health. Sequencing used peripheral blood, obtained on day 0 of AZD1222 vaccination.

As DNA, the CDR3 is TGTGCCAGCAGTTTCCGAGGGGCGCCGAATCAGCCCCAGCATTTT. This translates into CASSFRGAPNQPQHF. This sequence joins TRBV27 and TRBJ1-5; D possibly corresponds to TRBD1 (5 bases). The CDR3 is 15 residues long. Per the germline V gene, CDR1 is MNHEY and CDR2 is SMNVEV (reference sequence). V lost 3 bases and J 4 bases, leaving 13 bases between the germline ends.